Detailed here is one TCR beta chain. The sample belongs to a study of T cell changes during pregnancy in multiple sclerosis. The table came from immunoSEQ multiplex PCR; TCRdb's copy has only in-frame clones and leaves some out. The table records roughly 62,000 clones, about 88% of them present only once. The CDR3 loop spans 13 amino acids. Germline lookup yields CDR1 SSHAT and CDR2 FNYEAQ (reference sequence). V dropped 5 bases and J dropped 3 bases, with 10 bases sitting between them. This material consisted of peripheral blood, taken in the first trimester of pregnancy. The rearrangement joins TRBV7-7 to TRBJ2-5; D ambiguous. The origin of this receptor is a female donor with multiple sclerosis, enrolled in a pregnancy study. The CDR3 nucleotides read TGTGCCAGCAGCCCAAACTTCGAAGAGACCCAGTACTTC. Protein product: CASSPNFEETQYF.